The next 13 T cell receptor beta chains were all read from a single sample in a study of PD-1 blockade in classical Hodgkin lymphoma (TCRdb year 2020). The library was built by means of the immunoSEQ multiplex PCR assay. Imported from immuneACCESS, the table was reduced by TCRdb to in-frame sequences with V and J called. These copies leave out some clones; in studies compared against another copy, an unresolved V gene accounts for under half, and the cause of the remainder is not known. The sample table holds under 100,000 clones, of which around nine tenths were seen once. The top ten clones comprise about 2.7% of the sample. In the paper's terms, the time point label means: cycle 2 day 1 (C2D1) of nivolumab. All trial patients had relapsed after autologous stem cell transplantation, with cohorts A, B and C differing in prior brentuximab vedotin exposure. This specimen consisted of peripheral blood mononuclear cells (PBMCs), obtained before the second cycle of nivolumab. The receptors were gathered from a human donor with classical Hodgkin lymphoma.

The chain links TRBV11-3 to TRBJ2-2; 10 bases are shared with TRBD1. Germline trimming cut 5 bases from V and 2 bases from J; bases unmatched to any gene: 8. Germline-derived CDR1 and CDR2 are SGHNT and YENEEA. This CDR3 is 17 amino acids long. CDR3 bases: TGTGCCAGCAGCCCCTCCCGGGACAGGGGAAACACCGGGGAGCTGTTTTTT. It encodes CASSPSRDRGNTGELFF.

The V gene is TRBV4-1, the J gene TRBJ2-2, with D possibly matching TRBD1 (5 bases). Germline-derived CDR1 and CDR2 are MGHRA and YSYEKL. This CDR3 spans 13 amino acids. The V end was cut by 5 bases, the J end by 5 bases, with 9 bases between. The CDR3 loop is CASSDPGTGELFF. The DNA for the CDR3 is TGCGCCAGCAGCGACCCAGGGACCGGGGAGCTGTTTTTT.

The chain recombines TRBV7-6 with TRBJ1-1, with D perhaps TRBD1 (5 bases). The V end lost 0 bases, the J end lost 6 bases, and 14 bases lay between the germline ends. Per germline, CDR1 SGHVS and CDR2 FNYEAQ. CDR3 size: 15 residues. CDR3 DNA: TGTGCCAGCAGCTTAGCGGCAGGGTGGGGCTCTGAAGCTTTCTTT. Translating gives CASSLAAGWGSEAFF.

The genes are TRBV27 and TRBJ2-1, with TRBD2 matching 8 bases. In germline, CDR1 is MNHEY, CDR2 SMNVEV (reference sequence). The CDR3 consists of 15 residues. V lost 2 bases to trimming and J lost 8 bases; unmatched junction nucleotides: 8. CDR3 bases: TGTGCCAGCAGTTTACCACTTCTAGCGGGTTATGAGCAGTTCTTC. This translates into CASSLPLLAGYEQFF.

The chain links TRBV11-2 to TRBJ2-2; 8 nucleotides line up with TRBD1. Losses at the gene ends were 5 bases for V and 1 base for J; bases not matched to a gene: 15. The CDR3 loop spans 19 amino acids. Germline CDR1 reads SGHAT; CDR2 reads FQNNGV. CDR3 nucleotide sequence: TGTGCCAGCAGCCTCCACCGACGAAGTGGGACAGGGAACACCGGGGAGCTGTTTTTT. Translation gives CASSLHRRSGTGNTGELFF. Full variable domain (remainder filled in from reference TRBV11-2 and TRBJ2-2): EAGVAQSPRYKIIEKRQSVAFWCNPISGHATLYWYQQILGQGPKLLIQFQNNGVVDDSQLPKDRFSAERLKGVDSTLKIQPAKLEDSAVYLCASSLHRRSGTGNTGELFFGEGSRLTVL.

CDR3 amino acids: CASSSPLREQYF. Written as DNA, the CDR3 is TGTGCCAGCAGTTCCCCTCTACGCGAGCAGTACTTC. This chain uses TRBV28 with TRBJ2-7; unclear D gene. The CDR3 consists of 12 residues. Germline CDR1 MDHEN, CDR2 SYDVKM. Trimming removed 4 bases at V and 6 bases at J, with 10 bases between.

V usage is TRBV9 and J usage is TRBJ1-4; D ambiguous. The CDR3 is 14 amino acids. V lost 3 bases to trimming and J lost 0 bases, with 6 bases between them. The germline V gene has CDR1 SGDLS and CDR2 YYNGEE. CDR3 DNA: TGTGCCAGCAGCGCACCTGCAACTAATGAAAAACTGTTTTTT. It yields the protein CASSAPATNEKLFF.

This sequence joins TRBV30 and TRBJ1-1, with D possibly being TRBD1 (5 bases). The V end was cut by 1 base, the J end by 7 bases, with 19 bases between. Germline loops: CDR1 GTSNPN, CDR2 SVGIG (reference sequence). The length of the CDR3 is 15 residues. CDR3 region: CAWSATLSGHREAFF. CDR3 bases: TGTGCCTGGAGTGCCACCCTATCCGGACACCGTGAAGCTTTCTTT.

This chain connects TRBV9 to TRBJ2-7; D could derive from TRBD1 or TRBD2 (5 bases each). Trimming cost V 0 bases and J 3 bases, with 10 bases left between them. Per the germline V gene, CDR1 is SGDLS and CDR2 is YYNGEE. This CDR3 has 14 residues. The CDR3 bases are TGTGCCAGCAGCGTAGGAGGGGCGGTCTACGAGCAGTACTTC. As protein: CASSVGGAVYEQYF.

The genes are TRBV20-1 and TRBJ1-4; D is possibly TRBD1 (6 bases). CDR1 and CDR2 (germline): DFQATT, SNEGSKA (reference sequence). This CDR3 is built from 11 residues. Trimming removed 3 bases from V and 10 bases from J, with 9 bases in between. This CDR3 is CSARRGGKLFF. The CDR3 bases are TGCAGTGCTAGGAGGGGGGGAAAACTGTTTTTT.

In the case of this clone: The DNA is left out, because the CDR3 cannot be placed on it with certainty; the CDR3 is given as TCRdb lists it. The chain carries TRBV21-1 and TRBJ2-7; the table assigns TRBD1, which was not confirmed against the DNA. TRBV21-1 is given as a pseudogene. The CDR3 totals 16 residues, both ends included. Here the CDR3 reads CASSKVAEGARNEQYF.

This sequence joins TRBV6-4 and TRBJ2-1, with 10 bases fitting TRBD2. Looked up from germline, CDR1 is MRHNA and CDR2 is SNTAGT. This CDR3 has 15 amino acids. J gave up 4 bases and V 5 bases, and 5 bases lay outside the gene matches. The DNA of the CDR3 is TGTGCCAGCAGTACACTAGCGGGAAAATACAATGAGCAGTTCTTC. Its protein is CASSTLAGKYNEQFF.

The rearrangement uses TRBV30 and TRBJ2-3, with D unclear. Trimming removed 4 bases at V and 2 bases at J, with 19 bases between. The CDR3 has 16 amino acids. Germline V gene lookup returns CDR1 GTSNPN and CDR2 SVGIG (reference sequence). The CDR3 DNA is TGTGCCTGGACCCCCCTTCGACCTGGATACACAGATACGCAGTATTTT. This sequence encodes CAWTPLRPGYTDTQYF.